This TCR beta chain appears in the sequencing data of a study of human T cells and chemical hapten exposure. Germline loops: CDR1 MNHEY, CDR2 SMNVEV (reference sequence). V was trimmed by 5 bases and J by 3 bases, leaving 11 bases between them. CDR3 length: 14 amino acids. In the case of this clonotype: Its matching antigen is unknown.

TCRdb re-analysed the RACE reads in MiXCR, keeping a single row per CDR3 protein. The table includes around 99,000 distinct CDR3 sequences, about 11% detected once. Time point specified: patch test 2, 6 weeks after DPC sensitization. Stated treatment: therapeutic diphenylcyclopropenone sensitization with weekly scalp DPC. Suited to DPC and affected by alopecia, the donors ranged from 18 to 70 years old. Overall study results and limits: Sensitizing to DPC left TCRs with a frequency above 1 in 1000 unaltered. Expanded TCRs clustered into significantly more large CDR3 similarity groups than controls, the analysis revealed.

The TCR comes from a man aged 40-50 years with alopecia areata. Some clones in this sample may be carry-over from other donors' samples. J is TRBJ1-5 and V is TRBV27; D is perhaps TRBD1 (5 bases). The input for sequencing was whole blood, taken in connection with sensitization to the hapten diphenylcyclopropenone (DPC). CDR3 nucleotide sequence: TGTGCCAGCAGTGCCGGGACTACCAATCAGCCCCAGCATTTT. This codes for CASSAGTTNQPQHF.